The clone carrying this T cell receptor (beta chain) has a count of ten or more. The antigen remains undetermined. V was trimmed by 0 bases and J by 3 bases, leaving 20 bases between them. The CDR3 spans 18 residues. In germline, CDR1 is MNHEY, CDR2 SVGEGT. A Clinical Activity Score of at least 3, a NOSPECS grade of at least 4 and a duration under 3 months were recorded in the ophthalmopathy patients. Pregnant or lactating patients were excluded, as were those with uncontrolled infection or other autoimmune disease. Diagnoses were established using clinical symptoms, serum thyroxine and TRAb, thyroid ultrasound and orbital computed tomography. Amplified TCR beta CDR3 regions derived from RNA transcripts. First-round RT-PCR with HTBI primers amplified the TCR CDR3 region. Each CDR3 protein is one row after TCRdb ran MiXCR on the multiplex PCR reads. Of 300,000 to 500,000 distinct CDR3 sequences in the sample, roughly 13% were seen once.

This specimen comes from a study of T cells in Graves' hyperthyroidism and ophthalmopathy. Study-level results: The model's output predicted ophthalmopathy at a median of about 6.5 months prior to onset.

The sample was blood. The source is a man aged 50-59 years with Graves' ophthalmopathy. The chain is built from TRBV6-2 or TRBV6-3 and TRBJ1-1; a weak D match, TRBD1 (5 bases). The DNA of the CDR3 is TGTGCCAGCAGTTACTCGAAGACAGTTCGTGGTTCGTACACTGAAGCTTTCTTT. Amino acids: CASSYSKTVRGSYTEAFF.